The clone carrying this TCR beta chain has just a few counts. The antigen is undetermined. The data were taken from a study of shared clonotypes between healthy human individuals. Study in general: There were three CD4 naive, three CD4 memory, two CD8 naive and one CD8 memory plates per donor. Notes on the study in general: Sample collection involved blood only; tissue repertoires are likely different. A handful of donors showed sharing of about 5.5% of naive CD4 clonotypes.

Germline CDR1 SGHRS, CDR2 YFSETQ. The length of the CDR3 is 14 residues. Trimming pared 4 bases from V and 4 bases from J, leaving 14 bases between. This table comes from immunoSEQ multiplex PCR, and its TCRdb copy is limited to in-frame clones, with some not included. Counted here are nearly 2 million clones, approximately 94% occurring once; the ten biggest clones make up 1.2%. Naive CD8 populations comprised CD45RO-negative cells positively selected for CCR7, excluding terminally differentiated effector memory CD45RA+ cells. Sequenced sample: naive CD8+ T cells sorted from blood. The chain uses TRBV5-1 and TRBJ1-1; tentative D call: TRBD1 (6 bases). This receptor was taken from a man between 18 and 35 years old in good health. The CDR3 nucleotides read TGCGCCAGCAGCGATCCCGGGGGCGGCACTGAAGCTTTCTTT. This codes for CASSDPGGGTEAFF.